Presented here are 6 T cell receptor beta chains from one specimen sequenced in a study of chemoradiotherapy in HPV16-positive cancers. Sequenced by immunoSEQ multiplex PCR; TCRdb stores in-frame clones only, minus some. The table records under 70,000 clones, under 95% of them present only once. The material sequenced was blood, taken from a patient who underwent chemoradiotherapy. The receptors stem from a human donor with HPV-associated anogenital cancer.

The CDR3 sequence: CASSSGQRGTQYF. CDR3 in DNA: TGTGCCAGCAGTTCGGGGCAGCGAGGGACCCAGTACTTC. The V gene is TRBV7-3, the J gene TRBJ2-5; D possibly matches TRBD1 or TRBD2 (5 bases each). This CDR3 has 13 residues. The V end was cut by 6 bases, the J end by 7 bases, with 15 bases between. CDR1 SGHTA and CDR2 FQGTGA come from the germline V gene.

This chain joins TRBV4-3 and TRBJ1-6; 10 bases are shared with TRBD1. Germline CDR1 reads LGHNA; CDR2 reads YSLEER. The V and J ends lost 2 bases and 7 bases, in that order; junction bases with no gene match: 5. There are 16 residues in the CDR3. In DNA, the CDR3 is TGCGCCAGCAGCCAAACCTCGACAGGGGGCAATTCACCCCTCCACTTT. Translation gives CASSQTSTGGNSPLHF.

This clone was seen a single time. The rearrangement joins TRBV7-2 to TRBJ1-3; D not resolved. The CDR3 runs to 15 residues. CDR1 is SGHTA, CDR2 FQGNSA, per germline. The V and J ends lost 1 base and 0 bases respectively, with 7 bases between them. The CDR3 reads CASSLGASSGNTIYF. As DNA, the CDR3 is TGTGCCAGCAGCTTAGGCGCTTCCTCTGGAAACACCATATATTTT.

The chain recombines TRBV23-1 with TRBJ1-4; D remains ambiguous. TRBV23-1 has ORF status, its function being uncertain. Trimming cost V 2 bases and J 4 bases, with 23 bases left between them. This CDR3 contains 19 residues. CDR3 protein: CASSQPLAPQQRGNEKLFF. The CDR3 DNA follows: TGCGCCAGCAGTCAACCCCTGGCCCCACAACAGAGAGGTAATGAAAAACTGTTTTTT.

With regard to this clone: The germline gene is not matched at one end of the junction; a read error may be the cause. CDR3 nucleotides: TGTGCCAGCAGCTTAGACGCCACCGGGACAGGTGGGGTCTTC. Its translation: CASSLDATGTGGVF. The gene calls are TRBV7-8 and TRBJ2-1, with TRBD1 identical over 8 bases. The V gene's germline CDR1 is SGHVS and CDR2 FQNEAQ. The CDR3 length is 14 residues. The variable domain in full, completed from reference TRBV7-8 and TRBJ2-1, reads GAGVSQSPRYKVAKRGQDVALRCDPISGHVSLFWYQQALGQGPEFLTYFQNEAQLDKSGLPSDRFFAERPEGSVSTLKIQRTQQEDSAVYLCASSLDATGTGGVFGPGTRLTVL.

The chain recombines TRBV6-1 with TRBJ1-6, with D perhaps matching TRBD1 (5 bases). From germline, CDR1 is MNHNS and CDR2 SASEGT. Trimming pared 7 bases from V and 8 bases from J, leaving 12 bases between. This CDR3 is built from 13 residues. CDR3 loop: CASNLKGDSPLHF. The CDR3 DNA is TGTGCCAGCAACCTAAAAGGGGATTCACCCCTCCACTTT.